The 16 T cell receptor beta chains below come from one sample, sequenced in a study of blood T cells in healthy people across ages. With a J-beta primer mix and a sample-barcoded 5' primer, a second PCR ran about 7 to 11 cycles. TCRdb reanalysed the 5' RACE reads using MiXCR and keeps one entry per CDR3 protein. Among 700,000 to 900,000 distinct CDR3 sequences listed, 40% to 65% were seen once. The sequencing sample was made of blood. The receptor set was obtained from an elderly man in good health.

This clonotype showed up just once. The V gene is TRBV4-1, the J gene TRBJ2-7; weak D call: TRBD2 (6 bases). The V end was cut by 5 bases, the J end by 7 bases, with 33 bases between. The CDR3 consists of 19 residues. Germline V gene lookup returns CDR1 MGHRA and CDR2 YSYEKL. The CDR3 region has the DNA TGCGCCAGCAGCATTCGGACCTCCGGACCGGGACTGGGGTTGGGAGAGCAGTACTTC. Amino acid sequence: CASSIRTSGPGLGLGEQYF.

V is TRBV7-9 and J is TRBJ2-3; 9 bases align to TRBD2. This CDR3 has 14 amino acids. Germline trimming cut 5 bases from V and 5 bases from J; bases unmatched to any gene: 5. Germline CDR1 reads SEHNR; CDR2 reads FQNEAQ (reference sequence). The CDR3 region has the DNA TGTGCCAGCAGCAGGACTAGCGTCAAAGATACGCAGTATTTT. This codes for CASSRTSVKDTQYF.

This sequence joins TRBV7-2 and TRBJ2-1; 7 bases agree with TRBD1. The CDR3 is made up of 14 amino acids. The V gene end was trimmed by 5 bases and the J gene end by 7 bases; junction bases not matched to a gene: 8. Germline lookup yields CDR1 SGHTA and CDR2 FQGNSA. CDR3: CASSMRQGRNEQFF. CDR3 sequence (DNA): TGTGCCAGCAGCATGAGACAGGGCAGGAATGAGCAGTTCTTC. Drawing the rest from reference TRBV7-2 and TRBJ2-1, the complete variable domain is GAGVSQSPSNKVTEKGKDVELRCDPISGHTALYWYRQSLGQGLEFLIYFQGNSAPDKSGLPSDRFSAERTGGSVSTLTIQRTQQEDSAVYLCASSMRQGRNEQFFGPGTRLTVL.

This clonotype was picked up many times. The genes are TRBV5-1 and TRBJ2-3; 7 bases align to TRBD2. The CDR3 is made up of 16 amino acids. The germline CDR1 and CDR2 sequences are SGHRS and YFSETQ. J was trimmed by 2 bases and V by 4 bases; bases with no gene match: 10. The CDR3 loop reads CASSPSGLDTTDTQYF. DNA of the CDR3: TGCGCCAGCAGCCCCTCTGGACTAGACACCACAGATACGCAGTATTTT.

This clonotype has a handful of counts. The chain recombines TRBV9 with TRBJ2-1; D perhaps matches TRBD2 (5 bases). Germline V gene data show CDR1 as SGDLS and CDR2 as YYNGEE. The CDR3 totals 15 residues. Trimming shortened V by 0 bases and J by 6 bases, and 13 bases separated the two germline ends. The CDR3 nucleotides read TGTGCCAGCAGCGTAGTTGGGTACGAGGGCAATGAGCAGTTCTTC. This codes for CASSVVGYEGNEQFF.

This clonotype was seen just once. This chain joins TRBV7-8 and TRBJ2-1, with D uncertain. Trimming cost V 1 base and J 7 bases, with 11 bases left between them. This CDR3 is built from 14 residues. Germline CDR1 SGHVS, CDR2 FQNEAQ. CDR3 coding DNA: TGTGCCAGCAGCTTAGATGGCGTCGTGAATGAGCAGTTCTTC. Its translation: CASSLDGVVNEQFF.

The rearrangement joins TRBV7-9 to TRBJ2-1; 13 nucleotides match TRBD2. CDR1 and CDR2 (germline): SEHNR, FQNEAQ (reference sequence). After removal of 6 bases from V and 5 bases from J, the junction contained 7 bases not matched to a gene. The CDR3 is made up of 16 amino acids. CDR3 DNA: TGTGCCAGCAGATCCCGAACTAGCGGGAGGGACAATGAGCAGTTCTTC. Its protein is CASRSRTSGRDNEQFF.

This chain joins TRBV20-1 and TRBJ2-4; weak D call: TRBD1 (6 bases). The V gene lost 4 bases and the J gene lost 4 bases, with 11 bases spanning the gap. The CDR3 spans 13 residues. Germline loops: CDR1 DFQATT, CDR2 SNEGSKA (reference sequence). CDR3 bases: TGCAGTGCTACTCGGGACACAAAAAACATTCAGTACTTC. Translated: CSATRDTKNIQYF.

This chain joins TRBV3-1 and TRBJ1-2; no clear D. The germline V gene has CDR1 LGHDT and CDR2 YNNKEL (reference sequence). There are 15 residues in the CDR3. V lost 1 base and J 0 bases, leaving 9 bases between the germline ends. CDR3 coding DNA: TGTGCCAGCAGCCAAGGCTCATTAGCTAACTATGGCTACACCTTC. This codes for CASSQGSLANYGYTF.

The chain uses TRBV6-6 and TRBJ2-7, with a weak D call TRBD2 (6 bases). Trimming left V 2 bases short and J 1 base short, with 15 bases between. Per germline, CDR1 MNHNY and CDR2 SVGAGI (reference sequence). The CDR3 has 16 amino acids. In nucleotides, the CDR3 is TGTGCCAGCAGTTACGGGTCGGGACGGGGGTCCTACGAGCAGTACTTC. This sequence encodes CASSYGSGRGSYEQYF.

This clonotype was detected only a few times. The V call is TRBV11-1, the J call TRBJ2-7, with 11 bases identical to TRBD1. The J segment lost 8 bases and the V segment lost 2 bases, leaving 14 bases of the junction unmatched. Germline V gene sequence: CDR1 SGHAT, CDR2 FQDESV (reference sequence). The CDR3 is 17 residues long. The CDR3 nucleotides read TGTGCCAGCAGCTTACTAACCTGGACAGGGGGCCAACGAAAGCAGTACTTC. This encodes CASSLLTWTGGQRKQYF.

This chain connects TRBV5-6 to TRBJ2-3; a weak D match, TRBD1 (5 bases). The V end was cut by 4 bases, the J end by 14 bases, with 17 bases between. The CDR3 extends over 12 amino acids. Germline CDR1 reads SGHDT; CDR2 reads YYEEEE. The CDR3 sequence is CASSEQGRYAYF. The CDR3 DNA is TGTGCCAGCAGCGAGCAGGGCAGATACGCGTATTTT.

Only a few counts were recorded for this clonotype. This chain joins TRBV15 and TRBJ2-3; D call uncertain. V lost 0 bases to trimming and J lost 7 bases, with 11 bases between them. Germline V gene data show CDR1 as LNHNV and CDR2 as YYDKDF (reference sequence). The CDR3 covers 14 residues. Here the CDR3 DNA reads TGTGCCACCAGCAGAGATGGGATAGGGAATACGCAGTATTTT. Its protein is CATSRDGIGNTQYF.

This clonotype was seen only a few times. The V call is TRBV7-2, the J call TRBJ2-5; D is perhaps TRBD1 (6 bases). From germline, CDR1 is SGHTA and CDR2 FQGNSA. The CDR3 totals 14 residues. Trimming left V 5 bases short and J 5 bases short, with 15 bases between. The CDR3: CASSPSRGRETQYF. In nucleotides, the CDR3 is TGTGCCAGCAGCCCCTCCAGGGGCCGGGAGACCCAGTACTTC. Drawing the rest from reference TRBV7-2 and TRBJ2-5, the complete variable domain is GAGVSQSPSNKVTEKGKDVELRCDPISGHTALYWYRQSLGQGLEFLIYFQGNSAPDKSGLPSDRFSAERTGGSVSTLTIQRTQQEDSAVYLCASSPSRGRETQYFGPGTRLLVL.

About this clonotype: A much more abundant neighbour one base away suggests this may be a read error. This chain uses TRBV27 with TRBJ2-7, with 11 positions matching TRBD2. Gene TRBJ2-1 matches the end of the DNA better, so the J call may be wrong. Germline V gene data show CDR1 as MNHEY and CDR2 as SMNVEV (reference sequence). The CDR3 has 16 amino acids. The CDR3 DNA reads as TGTGCCAGCAGTTCACTAGCGGGAGTTTCCCACAATGAGCAGTTCTTC. This gives the protein CASSSLAGVSHNEQFF.

This clonotype was seen a few times. CDR3 in DNA: TGTGCCAGCAGTTTCGCAGGCTATGGCTACACCTTC. Translating gives CASSFAGYGYTF. The chain has TRBV6-5 and TRBJ1-2, with D unclear. This CDR3 comprises 12 residues. Germline CDR1 is MNHEY and CDR2 is SVGAGI. V shed 4 bases and J shed 4 bases, with 7 bases lying between them.